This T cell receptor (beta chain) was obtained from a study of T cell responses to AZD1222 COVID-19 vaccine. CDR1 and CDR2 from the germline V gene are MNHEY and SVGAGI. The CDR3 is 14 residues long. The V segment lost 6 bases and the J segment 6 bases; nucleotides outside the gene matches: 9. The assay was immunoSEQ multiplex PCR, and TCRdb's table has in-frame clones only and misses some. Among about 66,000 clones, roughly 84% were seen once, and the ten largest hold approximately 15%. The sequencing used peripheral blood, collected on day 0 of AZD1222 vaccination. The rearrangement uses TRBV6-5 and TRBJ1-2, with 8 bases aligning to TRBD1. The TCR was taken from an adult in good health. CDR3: CASRPSGRGHGYTF. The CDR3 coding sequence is TGTGCCAGCAGGCCGAGTGGCAGGGGGCATGGCTACACCTTC.